This TCR beta chain was documented in a study of identical twins. A few counts support this clonotype. Its antigen is currently unknown. Study-level findings and limits: Clonotypes of the beta chain that were abundant in cord blood carried fewer insertions (memory repertoires showed none). Modelling underestimated the level of out-of-frame TCR alpha sharing observed in monozygotic twins.

The germline gives CDR1 KGHSH, CDR2 LQKENI. Losses at the gene ends were 2 bases for V and 8 bases for J; bases not matched to a gene: 6. The CDR3 consists of 13 residues. A universal primer site was added by template switching, and unique molecular identifiers were carried by the cDNA. One entry per CDR3 protein results from TCRdb running MiXCR on the 5' RACE reads. The sample shows about 530,000 distinct CDR3 sequences, approximately 20% of them seen only once. The data were also submitted as part of a second study, on yellow fever vaccine responses in identical twins. As that report states: Reportedly, twins' vaccine T cell responses looked partly convergent and partly personalized.

The V and J genes are TRBV18 and TRBJ2-7, with TRBD2 identical over 7 bases. Material for sequencing was CD4+ T cells sorted from blood. This clonotype was obtained from a woman aged 18-30 years in good health. The CDR3 DNA is TGTGCCAGCTCACCAGGCGGGAGTAGTCAGCAGTACTTC. It specifies CASSPGGSSQQYF. The full variable domain, with the rest looked up from reference TRBV18 and TRBJ2-7, is NAGVMQNPRHLVRRRGQEARLRCSPMKGHSHVYWYRQLPEEGLKFMVYLQKENIIDESGMPKERFSAEFPKEGPSILRIQQVVRGDSAAYFCASSPGGSSQQYFGPGTRLTVT.